The 4 T cell receptor beta chains below come from one sample, sequenced in a study of blood T cell repertoires in COVID-19. Only in-frame clones appear in the TCRdb table, and some are missing; sequencing was by immunoSEQ multiplex PCR. Here the sample spans around 290,000 clones, around 88% being singletons. The sequenced sample was peripheral blood. The receptors derive from a man aged 40-49 years with acute or convalescent COVID-19.

V gene TRBV5-4 combines with J gene TRBJ1-1; 10 bases are a match to TRBD1. Germline assignment: CDR1 SGHNT and CDR2 YYREEE (reference sequence). The CDR3 loop spans 16 amino acids. V shed 3 bases, J shed 3 bases, and the junction held 8 bases outside the gene matches. The CDR3 nucleotides read TGTGCCAGCAGCTCCCGACAGGGGGCTAAAGACACTGAAGCTTTCTTT. Amino acids: CASSSRQGAKDTEAFF.

This chain joins TRBV9 and TRBJ1-2, with no clear D. Between the trimmed V and J ends, which lost 0 bases and 14 bases, there was a span of 14 bases. From germline, CDR1 is SGDLS and CDR2 YYNGEE. The CDR3 spans 12 residues. As DNA, the CDR3 is TGTGCCAGCAGCGTAGATCGGCGGCTCTTGACCTTC. As protein: CASSVDRRLLTF.

The chain couples TRBV7-2 to TRBJ1-1; 8 bases are a match to TRBD1. After removal of 3 bases from V and 5 bases from J, the junction contained 2 bases not matched to a gene. Germline CDR1 reads SGHTA; CDR2 reads FQGNSA. CDR3 length equals 13 residues. CDR3 bases: TGTGCCAGCAGCTTCCGGGACAGGACTGAAGCTTTCTTT. Amino acids: CASSFRDRTEAFF.

This rearrangement joins TRBV5-8 to TRBJ2-5; the D gene is possibly TRBD1 (6 bases). Germline CDR1 SGHTS, CDR2 YDEGEE. The CDR3 runs 14 residues. V gave up 4 bases and J gave up 0 bases, with 10 bases separating them. CDR3 in amino acids: CASSPRTDQETQYF. The CDR3 region has the DNA TGTGCCAGCAGCCCACGGACAGACCAAGAGACCCAGTACTTC.